This passage covers 24 T cell receptor beta chains from one sample sequenced in a study of beta chain features in type 1 diabetes. The isolated RNA, all of it, was reverse transcribed, so expressed TCRB transcripts were what got sequenced. Profiling relied on immunoSEQ multiplex PCR, and the TCRdb table lists in-frame clones only, not all of them. The sample consists of fewer than 900,000 clones, 15% to 20% of them appearing once. The sequenced sample consisted of naive CD4+ T cells from blood. Receptors were obtained from a woman aged 18-35 years in good health.

The chain employs TRBV28 and TRBJ2-1, with TRBD1 matching 9 bases. CDR3 size: 14 residues. V lost 8 bases to trimming and J lost 7 bases; unmatched junction nucleotides: 9. Germline CDR1 MDHEN, CDR2 SYDVKM. For the CDR3, the DNA is TGTGCCAGCGCTACAGGGGGCGTTGGGAATGAGCAGTTCTTC. Translating gives CASATGGVGNEQFF.

V is TRBV29-1 and J is TRBJ2-7; no clear D gene. The CDR3 contains 12 residues. Germline assignment: CDR1 SQVTM and CDR2 ANQGSEA. Trimming pared 6 bases from V and 3 bases from J, leaving 12 bases between. The CDR3 region has the DNA TGCAGCGTCCGACACGGTAGCTACGAGCAGTACTTC. The encoded protein is CSVRHGSYEQYF.

The chain couples TRBV7-3 to TRBJ2-1; perhaps TRBD1 as D (7 bases). The CDR3 is 16 amino acids. Germline V lookup: CDR1 SGHTA, CDR2 FQGTGA. The germline V and J ends were trimmed by 6 bases and 0 bases, with 15 bases remaining between them. This chain's CDR3 is CASSRRRDSSYNEQFF. In nucleotides, the CDR3 is TGTGCCAGCAGTCGACGGAGGGACAGCTCCTACAATGAGCAGTTCTTC. The whole variable domain, filled in from reference TRBV7-3 and TRBJ2-1, reads GAGVSQTPSNKVTEKGKYVELRCDPISGHTALYWYRQSLGQGPEFLIYFQGTGAADDSGLPNDRFFAVRPEGSVSTLKIQRTERGDSAVYLCASSRRRDSSYNEQFFGPGTRLTVL.

The V call is TRBV4-2, the J call TRBJ2-3; D remains unclear. V was shortened by 7 bases and J by 4 bases, with 12 bases between the two germline ends. CDR3 length: 13 amino acids. Germline V lookup: CDR1 LGHNA, CDR2 YNFKEQ. The CDR3 sequence is CASKPAGPDTQYF. The CDR3 nucleotides read TGTGCCAGCAAGCCGGCCGGTCCAGATACGCAGTATTTT.

V and J are TRBV9 and TRBJ2-7, with TRBD1 matching over 11 bases. Germline values: CDR1 SGDLS, CDR2 YYNGEE. Trimming took 4 bases from V and 2 from J; bases not matched to a gene: 8. The CDR3 consists of 16 residues. In nucleotides, the CDR3 is TGTGCCAGCAGCCCGTGGACAGGGGGCCTTCCCTACGAGCAGTACTTC. This translates into CASSPWTGGLPYEQYF.

This clone was seen more than once but under ten times. The rearrangement joins TRBV6-1 to TRBJ2-2, with unresolved D. This CDR3 region has 13 residues. The V and J ends lost 6 bases and 4 bases respectively, with 9 bases between them. Per germline, CDR1 MNHNS and CDR2 SASEGT. In nucleotides, the CDR3 is TGTGCCAGCAGCGCACTATTCACCGGGGAGCTGTTTTTT. It yields the protein CASSALFTGELFF.

This clone was observed a few times. V usage is TRBV18 and J usage is TRBJ1-1; D gene uncertain. The germline V gene encodes CDR1 KGHSH and CDR2 LQKENI. This CDR3 region has 13 residues. V lost 4 bases to trimming and J lost 3 bases, with 9 bases between them. The CDR3 spells CASSRRFDTEAFF. The CDR3 nucleotides are TGTGCCAGCTCACGTAGGTTCGACACTGAAGCTTTCTTT.

In DNA form, the CDR3 reads TGTGCCAGCAGCCCGGGGGGGAGTGGTTACGAGCAGTACTTC. Residues: CASSPGGSGYEQYF. The chain couples TRBV28 to TRBJ2-7; 8 bases align to TRBD2. CDR3 length equals 14 residues. J gave up 4 bases and V 6 bases, and 8 bases lay outside the gene matches. The germline CDR1 and CDR2 sequences are MDHEN and SYDVKM.

The chain recombines TRBV2 with TRBJ1-1; 7 positions agree with TRBD1. CDR3 length equals 13 residues. V lost 7 bases, J lost 3 bases, and 5 bases stayed unmatched. CDR1 and CDR2 from the germline V gene are SNHLY and FYNNEI. The CDR3 loop reads CASNRDRDTEAFF. The CDR3 DNA follows: TGTGCCAGCAATCGTGACAGGGACACTGAAGCTTTCTTT.

This clone was detected only a few times. The chain carries TRBV5-1 and TRBJ2-1, with D possibly called TRBD1 or TRBD2 (5 bases each). The CDR3 runs to 15 residues. The V end lost 7 bases, the J end lost 2 bases, and 16 bases lay between the germline ends. The germline V gene encodes CDR1 SGHRS and CDR2 YFSETQ. CDR3 sequence reads: CASGTGTETYNEQFF. DNA of the CDR3: TGCGCCAGCGGTACCGGGACCGAGACCTACAATGAGCAGTTCTTC.

In DNA, the CDR3 is TGTGCCAGCAGTGCCAAATTACTTGGGGCGAAAGCTTTCTTT. It is translated as CASSAKLLGAKAFF. V and J are TRBV2 and TRBJ1-1; maybe TRBD1 (5 bases). This CDR3 is built from 14 residues. The ends were cut back, 4 bases at V and 9 bases at J, with 18 bases in the middle. Per the germline V gene, CDR1 is SNHLY and CDR2 is FYNNEI. Based on the CDR3 plus reference TRBV2 and TRBJ1-1, the full variable domain is EPEVTQTPSHQVTQMGQEVILRCVPISNHLYFYWYRQILGQKVEFLVSFYNNEISEKSEIFDDQFSVERPDGSNFTLKIRSTKLEDSAMYFCASSAKLLGAKAFFGQGTRLTVV.

This clone was picked up a small number of times. The J gene is TRBJ2-7, the V gene TRBV7-2; TRBD1 agrees at 11 bases. After removal of 5 bases from V and 2 bases from J, the junction contained 5 bases not matched to a gene. The CDR3 is 15 residues long. Germline CDR1 is SGHTA and CDR2 is FQGNSA. CDR3 nucleotide sequence: TGTGCCAGCAGCAAAGGACAGGGGGCAGCCTACGAGCAGTACTTC. Its protein product is CASSKGQGAAYEQYF.

The chain has TRBV5-4 and TRBJ2-7; a weak D match, TRBD1 (5 bases). V shed 1 base and J shed 7 bases, with 15 bases lying between them. Germline V gene data show CDR1 as SGHNT and CDR2 as YYREEE (reference sequence). The CDR3 runs to 14 residues. CDR3 DNA sequence: TGTGCCAGCAGCTTGACCAGTACTTCAGGGGAGCAGTACTTC. Its protein is CASSLTSTSGEQYF.

This clone was seen only a few times. The V gene is TRBV10-3, the J gene TRBJ2-7; perhaps TRBD2 as D (6 bases). Trimming left V 6 bases short and J 3 bases short, with 24 bases between. Germline CDR1 ENHRY, CDR2 SYGVKD. This CDR3 spans 17 amino acids. The CDR3 region has the DNA TGTGCCATCAGAACTACCTCCGGGACTGGGACGAACTACGAGCAGTACTTC. Translated, it gives CAIRTTSGTGTNYEQYF.

With respect to this clone: Other DNA sequences of this sample code for an identical CDR3. This chain uses TRBV4-3 with TRBJ1-2, with D possibly being TRBD1 (5 bases). The CDR3 runs to 16 residues. CDR1 and CDR2 (germline): LGHNA, YSLEER. The germline V and J ends were trimmed by 0 bases and 8 bases, with 19 bases remaining between them. CDR3 in DNA: TGCGCCAGCAGCCAAGAACCCCATCCCGGGACGAACGGCTACACCTTC. It is translated as CASSQEPHPGTNGYTF.

This chain connects TRBV10-3 to TRBJ1-5, with 8 bases fitting TRBD1. CDR3 size: 14 residues. Germline V gene data show CDR1 as ENHRY and CDR2 as SYGVKD. Trimming cost V 10 bases and J 2 bases; bases outside gene matches: 7. The CDR3, as DNA: TGTGCCAGCAGCCAGGACAGGGGCAATCAGCCCCAGCATTTT. Its protein is CASSQDRGNQPQHF.

This chain links TRBV6-5 with TRBJ2-1; no definite D call. The CDR3 loop spans 13 amino acids. Germline V CDR1 and CDR2: MNHEY, SVGAGI. Trimming pared 6 bases from V and 4 bases from J, leaving 10 bases between. DNA for the CDR3: TGTGCCAGCAGCAAGGACGGGTACAATGAGCAGTTCTTC. Amino acids: CASSKDGYNEQFF.

The chain combines TRBV5-4 with TRBJ2-7; weak D call: TRBD2 (6 bases). The V gene lost 3 bases and the J gene lost 7 bases, with 20 bases spanning the gap. The length of the CDR3 is 15 residues. Germline V CDR1 and CDR2: SGHNT, YYREEE (reference sequence). This CDR3 is CASSSGASAWYEQYF. CDR3 bases: TGTGCCAGCAGCTCCGGGGCTAGCGCGTGGTATGAGCAGTACTTC.

This clone was recorded a few times. The V call is TRBV9, the J call TRBJ2-2; 14 bases are shared with TRBD2. The germline V gene has CDR1 SGDLS and CDR2 YYNGEE. After removal of 4 bases from V and 7 bases from J, the junction contained 9 bases not matched to a gene. The CDR3 is 17 residues long. CDR3 sequence reads: CASSPTSGRALSGELFF. The CDR3 DNA sequence: TGTGCCAGCAGCCCGACTAGCGGGAGGGCTTTAAGCGGGGAGCTGTTTTTT.

The rearrangement links TRBV28 to TRBJ1-2; D is perhaps TRBD1 (5 bases). V was clipped by 7 bases and J by 2 bases, with 11 bases between them. Germline-derived CDR1 and CDR2 are MDHEN and SYDVKM. The CDR3 contains 13 residues. The CDR3 DNA sequence: TGTGCCAGCACCCCGGGACTCAACTATGGCTACACCTTC. Its translation is CASTPGLNYGYTF.

The chain has TRBV2 and TRBJ2-7, with 8 bases that match TRBD1. Germline CDR1 SNHLY, CDR2 FYNNEI. With 6 bases clipped from V and 3 bases from J, the junction kept 7 bases outside the gene matches. CDR3 size: 14 residues. Written as DNA, the CDR3 is TGTGCCAGCAGCGGACAGGGAACCGTCTACGAGCAGTACTTC. Encoded protein: CASSGQGTVYEQYF.

J is TRBJ2-3 and V is TRBV28; 9 positions match TRBD2. The trim removed 7 bases at V and 9 bases at J, leaving 8 bases unmatched. The CDR3 runs to 13 residues. CDR1 is MDHEN and CDR2 is SYDVKM in the germline V gene. CDR3 DNA sequence: TGTGCCAGCATAGCGGGAGCGGGGGTGACGCAGTATTTT. Translation gives CASIAGAGVTQYF.

This chain uses TRBV7-3 with TRBJ2-1; D unresolved. The V gene's germline CDR1 is SGHTA and CDR2 FQGTGA. V was clipped by 0 bases and J by 10 bases, with 10 bases between them. This CDR3 region has 13 residues. The CDR3, as DNA: TGTGCCAGCAGCTTAACGGGGTTGGAAGAGCAGTTCTTC. This codes for CASSLTGLEEQFF. Looking up the rest from reference TRBV7-3 and TRBJ2-1 gives the full variable domain: GAGVSQTPSNKVTEKGKYVELRCDPISGHTALYWYRQSLGQGPEFLIYFQGTGAADDSGLPNDRFFAVRPEGSVSTLKIQRTERGDSAVYLCASSLTGLEEQFFGPGTRLTVL.

This chain's CDR3 is CAIRSTGGGLTTGELFF. CDR3 in DNA: TGTGCCATCCGATCTACAGGGGGCGGTTTGACCACCGGGGAGCTGTTTTTT. This rearrangement joins TRBV10-3 to TRBJ2-2; 9 bases align to TRBD1. CDR1 and CDR2 from the germline V gene are ENHRY and SYGVKD. The CDR3 extends over 17 amino acids. V dropped 8 bases and J dropped 4; count of bases not matched to a gene: 14.